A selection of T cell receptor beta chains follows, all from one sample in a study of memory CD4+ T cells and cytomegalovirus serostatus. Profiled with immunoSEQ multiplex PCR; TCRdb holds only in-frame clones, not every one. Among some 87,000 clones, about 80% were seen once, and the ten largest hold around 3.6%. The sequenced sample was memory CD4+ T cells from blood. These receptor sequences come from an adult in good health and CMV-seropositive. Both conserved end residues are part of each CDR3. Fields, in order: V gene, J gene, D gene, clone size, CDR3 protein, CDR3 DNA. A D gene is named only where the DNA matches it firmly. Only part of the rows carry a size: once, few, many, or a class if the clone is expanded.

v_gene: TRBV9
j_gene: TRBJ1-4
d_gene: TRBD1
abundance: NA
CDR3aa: CASSVSQGASNEKLFF
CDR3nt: TGTGCCAGCAGCGTTTCGCAGGGGGCTTCTAATGAAAAACTGTTTTTT

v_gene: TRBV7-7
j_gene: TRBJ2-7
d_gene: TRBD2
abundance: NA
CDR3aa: CASSPTGLAGVGEQYF
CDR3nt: TGTGCTAGCAGCCCGACCGGACTAGCGGGAGTGGGCGAGCAGTACTTC

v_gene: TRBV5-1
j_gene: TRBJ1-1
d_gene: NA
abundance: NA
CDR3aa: CASSSGWGYTEAFF
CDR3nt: TGCGCCAGCAGCTCCGGTTGGGGCTACACTGAAGCTTTCTTT

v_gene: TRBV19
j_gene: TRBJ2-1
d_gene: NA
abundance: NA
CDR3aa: CASSMGGMTYNEQFF
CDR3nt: TGTGCCAGTAGTATGGGGGGAATGACCTACAATGAGCAGTTCTTC

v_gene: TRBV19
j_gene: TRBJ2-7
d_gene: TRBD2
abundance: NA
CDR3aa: CASSRTSGPSYEQYF
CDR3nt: TGTGCCAGTAGTCGGACTAGCGGACCCTCCTACGAGCAGTACTTC

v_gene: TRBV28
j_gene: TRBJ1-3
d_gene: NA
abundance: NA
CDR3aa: CASRDSSGNTIYF
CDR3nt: TGTGCCAGCAGGGACAGCTCTGGAAACACCATATATTTT

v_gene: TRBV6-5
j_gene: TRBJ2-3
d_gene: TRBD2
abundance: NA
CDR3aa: CASSYRGGSGADTQYF
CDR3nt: TGTGCCAGCAGTTACCGGGGGGGTTCAGGAGCAGATACGCAGTATTTT

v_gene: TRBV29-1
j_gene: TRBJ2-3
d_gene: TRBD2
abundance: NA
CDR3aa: CSVSSGELTDTQYF
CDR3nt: TGCAGCGTTTCTAGCGGGGAACTCACAGATACGCAGTATTTT

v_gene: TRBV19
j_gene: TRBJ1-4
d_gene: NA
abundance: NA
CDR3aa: CASSILSGNGEKLFF
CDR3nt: TGTGCCAGTAGTATACTCTCGGGGAACGGCGAAAAACTGTTTTTT

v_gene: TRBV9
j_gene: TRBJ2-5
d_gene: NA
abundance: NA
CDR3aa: CASSGGGSGQETQYF
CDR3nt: TGTGCCAGCAGCGGGGGGGGCTCGGGACAAGAGACCCAGTACTTC

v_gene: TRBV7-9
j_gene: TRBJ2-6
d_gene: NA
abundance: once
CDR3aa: CASSPGGGAGANVLTF
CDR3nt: TGTGCCAGCAGCCCCGGAGGGGGAGCTGGGGCCAACGTCCTGACTTTC

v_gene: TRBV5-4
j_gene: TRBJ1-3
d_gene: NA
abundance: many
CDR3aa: CASSLGTPTSGNTIYF
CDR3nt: TGTGCCAGCAGCCTGGGGACACCGACCTCTGGAAACACCATATATTTT

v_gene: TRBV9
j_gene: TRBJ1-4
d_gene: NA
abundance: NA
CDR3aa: CASSEGTFNEKLFF
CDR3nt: TGTGCCAGCAGCGAAGGGACTTTTAATGAAAAACTGTTTTTT